Each of the 20 T cell receptor beta chains below was sequenced from the same sample in a study of blood T cell repertoires in COVID-19. Sequencing used immunoSEQ multiplex PCR; TCRdb keeps in-frame clones, though not all of them. Of about 29,000 clones listed, around 85% are singletons. Material: peripheral blood. These receptors all come from a human donor with active COVID-19. The donor label of this sample is uncertain.

J is TRBJ2-7 and V is TRBV6-5; 7 bases line up with TRBD1. CDR1 and CDR2 from the germline V gene are MNHEY and SVGAGI. V dropped 6 bases and J dropped 1; count of bases not matched to a gene: 3. The CDR3 is made up of 13 amino acids. Written as DNA, the CDR3 is TGTGCCAGCAGGCCGACAGGGTCCTACGAGCAGTACTTC. This encodes CASRPTGSYEQYF.

The gene calls are TRBV5-6 and TRBJ2-5; D might be TRBD2 (6 bases). Germline V gene sequence: CDR1 SGHDT, CDR2 YYEEEE. The CDR3 has 15 amino acids. Trimming pared 3 bases from V and 4 bases from J, leaving 16 bases between. The CDR3 is CASSWRGRGGETQYF. The CDR3 nucleotides read TGTGCCAGCAGCTGGAGAGGTCGGGGAGGAGAGACCCAGTACTTC.

V usage is TRBV3-1 (or the pseudogene TRBV3-2) and J usage is TRBJ1-2; D gene ambiguous. Germline assignment: CDR1 LGHDT and CDR2 YNNKEL (reference sequence). CDR3 size: 13 residues. The ends were cut back, 4 bases at V and 0 bases at J, with 6 bases in the middle. The CDR3 bases are TGTGCCAGCAGCCCCCATTCTAACTATGGCTACACCTTC. Translated: CASSPHSNYGYTF.

This sequence joins TRBV21-1 and TRBJ1-3; the table calls TRBD1, which could not be checked here. TRBV21-1 is tagged as a pseudogene. This CDR3 spans 20 amino acids. Here the CDR3 DNA reads TGTGCCAGCAGCACTCGCTTCCGGGACAGGGGAGCCCTGGCTGGAAACACCATATATTTT. Translated: CASSTRFRDRGALAGNTIYF.

This chain uses TRBV19 with TRBJ1-4; D may be TRBD1 (5 bases). V lost 3 bases to trimming and J lost 5 bases, with 10 bases between them. The CDR3 runs to 14 residues. CDR1 is LNHDA and CDR2 is SQIVND in the germline V gene (reference sequence). The CDR3 sequence: CASSMNRYNEKLFF. DNA for the CDR3: TGTGCCAGTAGTATGAACAGGTACAATGAAAAACTGTTTTTT. The entire variable domain, with the rest obtained from reference TRBV19 and TRBJ1-4, is as follows: DGGITQSPKYLFRKEGQNVTLSCEQNLNHDAMYWYRQDPGQGLRLIYYSQIVNDFQKGDIAEGYSVSREKKESFPLTVTSAQKNPTAFYLCASSMNRYNEKLFFGSGTQLSVL.

This chain links TRBV11-3 with TRBJ2-1, with 9 bases identical to TRBD2. Per germline, CDR1 SGHNT and CDR2 YENEEA. The V segment lost 2 bases and the J segment 4 bases; nucleotides outside the gene matches: 9. This CDR3 has 17 residues. CDR3 in amino acids: CASSLYSGTSLYNEQFF. Here the CDR3 DNA reads TGTGCCAGCAGCTTATATTCCGGGACTAGCTTGTACAATGAGCAGTTCTTC.

V usage is TRBV24-1 and J usage is TRBJ1-2; D unresolved. Germline V gene data show CDR1 as KGHDR and CDR2 as SFDVKD. V was trimmed by 3 bases and J by 8 bases, leaving 9 bases between them. This CDR3 region has 12 residues. The CDR3, as DNA: TGTGCCACCAGTGATCCCCTAGTCGGCTACACCTTC. Its protein product is CATSDPLVGYTF.

The CDR3 sequence: CASSFGRGGKSEQFF. CDR3 nucleotide sequence: TGTGCCAGCAGCTTTGGACGGGGGGGCAAGTCTGAGCAGTTCTTC. The chain joins TRBV5-4 to TRBJ2-1; TRBD2 agrees at 8 bases. CDR3 length: 15 amino acids. Trimming took 2 bases from V and 9 from J; bases not matched to a gene: 10. The germline CDR1 and CDR2 sequences are SGHNT and YYREEE (reference sequence).

The gene calls are TRBV5-4 and TRBJ1-5; perhaps TRBD1 as D (5 bases). V lost 4 bases to trimming and J lost 6 bases, with 17 bases between them. This CDR3 contains 15 residues. Germline V lookup: CDR1 SGHNT, CDR2 YYREEE (reference sequence). The CDR3 region is CASSPGGGQGQPQHF. CDR3 DNA sequence: TGTGCCAGCAGCCCGGGGGGGGGTCAGGGTCAGCCCCAGCATTTT.

This chain joins TRBV21-1 and TRBJ2-1; TRBD2, as called in the table, went unchecked against the DNA. TRBV21-1 is reported as a pseudogene. The CDR3 runs 19 residues. In DNA form, the CDR3 reads TGTGCCAGCAGCAAAGCTCCAGATTGTGTAGCGGTCTCCTACAATGAGCAGTTCTTC. Its protein product is CASSKAPDCVAVSYNEQFF.

The rearrangement joins TRBV10-1 to TRBJ2-3; TRBD2 matches 8 bases. The CDR3 has 16 residues. V shed 5 bases, J shed 2 bases, and the junction held 9 bases outside the gene matches. Per germline, CDR1 WNHNN and CDR2 SYGVQD (reference sequence). CDR3 in DNA: TGCGCCAGCAGTCAATCAGCGGGGGAGCTCACAGATACGCAGTATTTT. Translation: CASSQSAGELTDTQYF.

V is TRBV6-5 and J is TRBJ1-4; the D gene is possibly TRBD1 (6 bases). The CDR3 sequence is 11 residues long. V was pared by 3 bases and J by 11 bases, with 7 bases between. Germline V gene lookup returns CDR1 MNHEY and CDR2 SVGAGI. CDR3 nucleotides: TGTGCCAGCAGTTATAGGGGGAAACTGTTTTTT. It specifies CASSYRGKLFF.

This clone was recorded once. The rearrangement joins TRBV28 to TRBJ2-7; the D gene is possibly TRBD2 (5 bases). The CDR3 covers 13 residues. Between the trimmed V and J ends, which lost 3 bases and 3 bases, there was a span of 9 bases. CDR1 and CDR2 from the germline V gene are MDHEN and SYDVKM. The CDR3 nucleotides read TGTGCCAGCAGTTTGAGGGCAGTCTACGAGCAGTACTTC. Its protein is CASSLRAVYEQYF. Full variable domain (outside the CDR3, taken from reference TRBV28 and TRBJ2-7): DVKVTQSSRYLVKRTGEKVFLECVQDMDHENMFWYRQDPGLGLRLIYFSYDVKMKEKGDIPEGYSVSREKKERFSLILESASTNQTSMYLCASSLRAVYEQYFGPGTRLTVT.

The rearrangement joins TRBV28 to TRBJ2-5; TRBD1 might be the D (6 bases). The germline V gene has CDR1 MDHEN and CDR2 SYDVKM. Trimming cost V 2 bases and J 3 bases, with 13 bases left between them. This CDR3 is built from 15 residues. CDR3 nucleotide sequence: TGTGCCAGCAGTTTACAGGGGCGTTCTAAAGAGACCCAGTACTTC. The encoded protein is CASSLQGRSKETQYF.

This clone was seen a handful of times. The gene calls are TRBV28 and TRBJ1-2, with D possibly matching TRBD1 (5 bases). This CDR3 contains 13 residues. Trimming shortened V by 8 bases and J by 7 bases, and 17 bases separated the two germline ends. Germline V gives CDR1 MDHEN, CDR2 SYDVKM. CDR3 amino acids: CASFYGLGVGYTF. The CDR3 coding sequence is TGTGCCAGCTTCTACGGGCTAGGGGTTGGCTACACCTTC.

This CDR3 reads CASTHDKSDTGELFF. The CDR3 DNA is TGCGCCAGCACCCACGACAAGTCGGACACCGGGGAGCTGTTTTTT. This chain uses TRBV5-1 with TRBJ2-2; D call uncertain. V lost 6 bases to trimming and J lost 3 bases, with 15 bases between them. Germline loops: CDR1 SGHRS, CDR2 YFSETQ. The CDR3 length is 15 residues. Full variable domain (remainder filled in from reference TRBV5-1 and TRBJ2-2): KAGVTQTPRYLIKTRGQQVTLSCSPISGHRSVSWYQQTPGQGLQFLFEYFSETQRNKGNFPGRFSGRQFSNSRSEMNVSTLELGDSALYLCASTHDKSDTGELFFGEGSRLTVL.

The chain uses TRBV2 and TRBJ2-3; D possibly corresponds to TRBD1 (5 bases). Germline values: CDR1 SNHLY, CDR2 FYNNEI. This CDR3 spans 14 amino acids. The V end lost 10 bases, the J end lost 3 bases, and 17 bases lay between the germline ends. CDR3 region: CATLLGEGTDTQYF. CDR3 nucleotides: TGTGCCACCTTGCTAGGGGAAGGGACAGATACGCAGTATTTT.

V and J are TRBV5-1 and TRBJ2-3, with 10 bases fitting TRBD2. CDR1 is SGHRS, CDR2 YFSETQ, per germline. The CDR3 length is 15 residues. V lost 4 bases and J lost 3; bases outside the gene matches: 5. CDR3 residues: CASSLIAGGTDTQYF. CDR3 nucleotides: TGCGCCAGCAGCCTCATAGCGGGGGGAACAGATACGCAGTATTTT.

The chain couples TRBV19 to TRBJ1-1; D uncertain. Germline V gives CDR1 LNHDA, CDR2 SQIVND (reference sequence). V was clipped by 7 bases and J by 2 bases, with 17 bases between them. The CDR3 runs 15 residues. CDR3 in DNA: TGTGCCAGTAAATATTCCCCTGGGCGCAACACTGAAGCTTTCTTT. The encoded protein is CASKYSPGRNTEAFF.

This chain connects TRBV10-3 to TRBJ1-6; 9 bases align to TRBD1. The V segment lost 3 bases and the J segment 1 base; nucleotides outside the gene matches: 1. This CDR3 has 16 residues. Germline V CDR1 and CDR2: ENHRY, SYGVKD. The CDR3 sequence: CAISEQGASYNSPLHF. CDR3 DNA sequence: TGTGCCATCAGTGAACAGGGGGCATCCTATAATTCACCCCTCCACTTT.